This entry features one T cell receptor beta chain sequence. Its target is not known. Germline trimming cut 2 bases from V and 8 bases from J; bases unmatched to any gene: 23. CDR3 length equals 21 residues. Germline CDR1 LGHNA, CDR2 YSLEER. This sample was included in a study of CD8 T cells in ankylosing spondylitis. Study-wide results and caveats: Blood of patients with ankylosing spondylitis appeared to be characterized by a TCR beta motif of eight highly homologous variants. Earlier work had already found some motif variants in reactive arthritis synovial fluid and blood.

One entry per CDR3 protein results from TCRdb running MiXCR on the 5' RACE reads. The sample consists of about 800,000 distinct CDR3 sequences, about 12% of them appearing once. Source material: blood, either unsorted or a sorted T cell fraction (not recorded which). The chain links TRBV4-3 to TRBJ2-1; 11 positions match TRBD1. The receptor comes from a male donor with ankylosing spondylitis. CDR3 DNA: TGCGCCAGCAGCCAAAGACCGCAGGGACTCGGACAGGGGGCGAATTTCGATGAGCAGTTCTTC. The encoded protein is CASSQRPQGLGQGANFDEQFF.